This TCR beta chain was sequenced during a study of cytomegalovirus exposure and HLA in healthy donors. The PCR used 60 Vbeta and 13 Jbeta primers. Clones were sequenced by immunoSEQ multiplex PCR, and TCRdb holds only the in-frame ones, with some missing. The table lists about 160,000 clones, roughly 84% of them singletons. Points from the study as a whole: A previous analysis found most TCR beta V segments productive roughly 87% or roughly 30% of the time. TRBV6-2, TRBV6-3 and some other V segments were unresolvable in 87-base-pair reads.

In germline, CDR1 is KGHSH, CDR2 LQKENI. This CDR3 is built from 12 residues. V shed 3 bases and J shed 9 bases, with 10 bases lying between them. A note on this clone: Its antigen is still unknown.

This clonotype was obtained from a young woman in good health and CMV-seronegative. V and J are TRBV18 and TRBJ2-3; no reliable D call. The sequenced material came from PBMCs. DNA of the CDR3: TGTGCCAGCTCACCCCCGAAGAGCACGCAGTATTTT. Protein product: CASSPPKSTQYF.